This T cell receptor beta chain stems from a study of cytomegalovirus exposure and HLA in healthy donors. Findings of the study overall: Productive status was seen about 90% or about 30% of the time for most TCR beta V segments in an earlier analysis. Listed as cytomegalovirus-associated were over 150 TCR beta chains.

Primers: 60 Vbeta forward and 13 Jbeta reverse. The repertoire was sequenced with immunoSEQ multiplex PCR; TCRdb's copy has only in-frame clones and lacks some. This table holds approximately 100,000 clones. As regards this clone: The antigen remains undetermined.

Unmatched junction bases numbered 3, after V lost 2 bases and J lost 0 bases. The CDR3 sequence is 15 residues long. Germline-derived CDR1 and CDR2 are MGHRA and YSYEKL. The source of this sequence is a middle-aged man in good health and CMV-seronegative. The chain recombines TRBV4-1 with TRBJ2-5, with TRBD1 identical over 7 bases. Sequencing input: PBMCs. In DNA form, the CDR3 reads TGCGCCAGCAGCCAACTACAGGGGAACCAAGAGACCCAGTACTTC. Protein: CASSQLQGNQETQYF.